A single sample is the source of the 18 T cell receptor beta chains below, sequenced in a study of blood T cells in healthy people across ages. Combining a sample-barcoded 5' primer with a J-beta primer mix, a second PCR ran for roughly 6 to 12 cycles. TCRdb passed the 5' RACE reads through MiXCR, listing each CDR3 protein once. The data show 890,000 or so distinct CDR3 sequences, about 59% seen once. The source material was blood. These receptors were taken from a man aged 25 to 40 in good health.

V is TRBV7-2 and J is TRBJ2-5, with 12 bases matching TRBD2. The CDR3 is 15 residues long. Trimming cost V 0 bases and J 6 bases; bases outside gene matches: 2. CDR1 and CDR2 (germline): SGHTA, FQGNSA. This CDR3 reads CASSLALAGGKTQYF. The CDR3 DNA follows: TGTGCCAGCAGCTTAGCCCTAGCGGGGGGGAAGACCCAGTACTTC.

Ten or more counts support this clonotype. Compared with germline, one end of the junction differs, possibly owing to a read error. The gene calls are TRBV7-9 and TRBJ2-7, with D possibly matching TRBD1 (6 bases). This CDR3 has 13 amino acids. Germline V gene sequence: CDR1 SEHNR, CDR2 FQNEAQ (reference sequence). CDR3 DNA: TGTGCCAGCAGTTTAGGACAGCGCTACGAGCAGTACTTC. It yields the protein CASSLGQRYEQYF.

In this sample, this clonotype turned up once. The chain uses TRBV2 and TRBJ2-1, with D possibly TRBD2 on 5 matching bases. The CDR3 has 11 residues. Looked up from germline, CDR1 is SNHLY and CDR2 is FYNNEI. V shed 7 bases and J shed 12 bases, with 13 bases lying between them. CDR3 in amino acids: CASKDFWAQFF. The CDR3 DNA sequence: TGTGCCAGCAAGGACTTCTGGGCGCAGTTCTTC.

The V gene is TRBV20-1, the J gene TRBJ1-3; 8 positions agree with TRBD1. V shed 2 bases and J 2 bases; nucleotides not matched to a gene: 2. CDR1 is DFQATT and CDR2 is SNEGSKA in the germline V gene (reference sequence). The CDR3 contains 14 residues. CDR3 sequence (DNA): TGCAGTGCTAGAAGGACAGGGACTGGAAACACCATATATTTT. It specifies CSARRTGTGNTIYF.

V and J are TRBV5-5 and TRBJ2-7; tentative D call: TRBD1 (6 bases). This CDR3 is 18 amino acids long. V was cut by 4 bases and J by 3 bases, with 26 bases left in between. CDR1 and CDR2 (germline): SGHKS, YYEKEE (reference sequence). The CDR3 sequence: CASSESKPTWTENYEQYF. The CDR3 DNA is TGTGCCAGCAGCGAGAGTAAGCCCACATGGACAGAAAACTACGAGCAGTACTTC.

This rearrangement joins TRBV25-1 to TRBJ2-1; the D is unclear. Germline V CDR1 and CDR2: MGHDK, SYGVNS. This CDR3 comprises 11 residues. The germline V and J ends were trimmed by 0 bases and 10 bases, with 4 bases remaining between them. The CDR3 loop is CASSEYGEQFF. The CDR3 nucleotides are TGTGCCAGCAGTGAATATGGCGAGCAGTTCTTC. Using reference TRBV25-1 and TRBJ2-1 for the parts outside the CDR3, the full variable domain is EADIYQTPRYLVIGTGKKITLECSQTMGHDKMYWYQQDPGMELHLIHYSYGVNSTEKGDLSSESTVSRIRTEHFPLTLESARPSHTSQYLCASSEYGEQFFGPGTRLTVL.

The sample holds a few counts of this clonotype. This sequence may be a read error, since a much larger clone differs from it by one base. J is TRBJ2-7 and V is TRBV7-2; D unresolved. CDR3 length: 12 residues. The V and J ends lost 5 bases and 0 bases respectively, with 5 bases between them. Germline loops: CDR1 SGHTA, CDR2 FQGNSA. CDR3 region: CASSASSYEQYF. The DNA for the CDR3 is TGTGCCAGCAGCGCCAGCTCCTACGAGCAGTACTTC. Looking up the rest from reference TRBV7-2 and TRBJ2-7 gives the full variable domain: GAGVSQSPSNKVTEKGKDVELRCDPISGHTALYWYRQSLGQGLEFLIYFQGNSAPDKSGLPSDRFSAERTGGSVSTLTIQRTQQEDSAVYLCASSASSYEQYFGPGTRLTVT.

The table lists this clonotype with many counts. A read error may produce the germline difference seen at one junction end. J is TRBJ2-7 and V is TRBV5-1, with D possibly TRBD2 on 6 matching bases. From germline, CDR1 is SGHRS and CDR2 YFSETQ. CDR3 length: 11 residues. Here the CDR3 reads CASTGGYEQYF. CDR3 in DNA: TGTGCCAGCACCGGGGGCTACGAGCAGTACTTC.

This rearrangement joins TRBV9 to TRBJ2-5; tentatively, D is TRBD2 (5 bases). The CDR3 has 15 residues. CDR1 and CDR2 from the germline V gene are SGDLS and YYNGEE. V gave up 2 bases and J gave up 2 bases, with 13 bases separating them. In DNA, the CDR3 is TGTGCCAGCAGCGTGGGCGGGCGAGGACAAGAGACCCAGTACTTC. As protein: CASSVGGRGQETQYF.

This chain links TRBV10-3 with TRBJ1-2; D perhaps matches TRBD1 (6 bases). The CDR3 is 15 residues long. Germline CDR1 reads ENHRY; CDR2 reads SYGVKD. V gave up 8 bases and J gave up 0 bases, with 16 bases separating them. For the CDR3, the DNA is TGTGCCATCTCCCCTGGGGGCAGAGCTAACTATGGCTACACCTTC. This codes for CAISPGGRANYGYTF.

This clonotype was recorded once. The gene calls are TRBV28 and TRBJ1-6, with 8 bases fitting TRBD1. V gave up 2 bases and J gave up 7 bases; unmatched junction bases: 7. Per the germline V gene, CDR1 is MDHEN and CDR2 is SYDVKM. The length of the CDR3 is 16 residues. The CDR3 loop is CASSLAGGARNSPLHF. DNA of the CDR3: TGTGCCAGCAGTTTAGCAGGGGGCGCGAGAAATTCACCCCTCCACTTT.

CDR3 sequence (DNA): TGCAGTGCTAGTGGGGACAGGGGGATTGGGGAGACCCAGTACTTC. This codes for CSASGDRGIGETQYF. The chain carries TRBV20-1 and TRBJ2-5; 11 bases are shared with TRBD1. In germline, CDR1 is DFQATT, CDR2 SNEGSKA (reference sequence). Germline trimming cut 3 bases from V and 5 bases from J; bases unmatched to any gene: 8. The CDR3 loop spans 15 amino acids.

The chain is built from TRBV25-1 and TRBJ2-1; D unresolved. The CDR3 consists of 11 residues. The V end lost 9 bases, the J end lost 2 bases, and 5 bases lay between the germline ends. Germline V gene data show CDR1 as MGHDK and CDR2 as SYGVNS. The CDR3 nucleotides read TGTGCCAGTGTCACCTACAATGAGCAGTTCTTC. It is translated as CASVTYNEQFF.

The chain links TRBV6-5 to TRBJ2-3; TRBD2 matches at 8 bases. The CDR3 loop spans 17 amino acids. V was pared by 1 base and J by 5 bases, with 11 bases of the junction left unmatched. Per the germline V gene, CDR1 is MNHEY and CDR2 is SVGAGI. Here the CDR3 DNA reads TGTGCCAGCAGTTACTTAGGAGGGCGGGGGGAGGAAGATACGCAGTATTTT. Its translation is CASSYLGGRGEEDTQYF.

The chain combines TRBV11-2 with TRBJ2-3; no definite D call. The CDR3 totals 12 residues. The germline gives CDR1 SGHAT, CDR2 FQNNGV. V lost 5 bases, J lost 3 bases, and 6 bases lay in between. CDR3 protein: CASSRQTDTQYF. The CDR3 DNA is TGTGCCAGCAGCCGACAAACAGATACGCAGTATTTT.

The chain uses TRBV5-6 and TRBJ2-3; D is uncertain. Between the trimmed V and J ends, which lost 2 bases and 8 bases, there was a span of 18 bases. This CDR3 has 15 residues. In germline, CDR1 is SGHDT, CDR2 YYEEEE. The CDR3 nucleotides read TGTGCCAGCAGCTTCTGGCAGTTTGCTCGGGTTACGCAGTATTTT. Translating gives CASSFWQFARVTQYF. Full variable domain (missing parts from reference TRBV5-6 and TRBJ2-3): DAGVTQSPTHLIKTRGQQVTLRCSPKSGHDTVSWYQQALGQGPQFIFQYYEEEERQRGNFPDRFSGHQFPNYSSELNVNALLLGDSALYLCASSFWQFARVTQYFGPGTRLTVL.

This rearrangement joins TRBV29-1 to TRBJ2-7; the D gene is possibly TRBD1 (6 bases). V was trimmed by 3 bases and J by 3 bases, leaving 12 bases between them. CDR3 length: 13 residues. Germline V CDR1 and CDR2: SQVTM, ANQGSEA. The CDR3 sequence: CSVEQGRRYEQYF. CDR3 DNA: TGCAGCGTTGAGCAGGGGAGACGCTACGAGCAGTACTTC.

This chain uses TRBV4-2 with TRBJ2-3; weak D call: TRBD2 (7 bases). CDR1 is LGHNA and CDR2 is YNFKEQ in the germline V gene. Trimming took off 0 bases at V and 4 bases at J, with 11 bases between the two ends. This CDR3 is built from 15 residues. The CDR3 DNA sequence: TGTGCCAGCAGCCAAGATGAGGGGGGGCCAGATACGCAGTATTTT. It yields the protein CASSQDEGGPDTQYF.